This TCR beta chain was recorded in a study of identical twins. Points from the study as a whole: Twin-shared out-of-frame alpha sequences were enriched for low generation probability.

The CDR3 totals 15 residues. Germline V gene sequence: CDR1 MNHNS, CDR2 SASEGT. The V gene lost 10 bases and the J gene lost 0 bases, with 17 bases spanning the gap. In the case of this clonotype: What it binds is unknown.

A universal primer site arose from template switching, and cDNA bore unique molecular identifiers. TCRdb reprocessed the 5' RACE reads via MiXCR and lists one record per CDR3 protein. The table lists 700,000 or so distinct CDR3 sequences, more than 6.5% of them singletons. In addition, the sample was reused for a study of yellow fever vaccine responses in identical twins.

The clonotype was recovered from a woman aged 18-29 years in good health. The sample comprised PBMCs. This chain connects TRBV6-1 to TRBJ2-3; the D gene could be TRBD1 or TRBD2 (6 bases each). The CDR3 sequence: CATTLQGTSTDTQYF. As DNA, the CDR3 is TGTGCCACAACGCTCCAGGGGACTAGCACAGATACGCAGTATTTT.